Presented here are 32 T cell receptor beta chains from one specimen sequenced in a study of cytomegalovirus exposure and HLA in healthy donors. The assay was immunoSEQ multiplex PCR, and TCRdb's table has in-frame clones only and misses some. The top ten hold roughly 2% of the sample, which has some 210,000 clones, around nine tenths seen once. The sample taken for sequencing was PBMCs. All receptors derive from a young woman in good health and CMV-seropositive.

The chain carries TRBV4-1 and TRBJ1-1, with D hard to call. The CDR3 is 15 residues long. Trimming removed 4 bases at V and 0 bases at J, with 12 bases between. Germline loops: CDR1 MGHRA, CDR2 YSYEKL. The CDR3 DNA follows: TGCGCCAGCAGCCCCGATACAGCATTGAACACTGAAGCTTTCTTT. It encodes CASSPDTALNTEAFF.

As concerns this clone: Other DNA sequences in the sample encode the same CDR3. The rearrangement joins TRBV5-1 to TRBJ1-5; 7 bases agree with TRBD1. The CDR3 loop spans 15 amino acids. V trimming: 4 bases; J trimming: 0 bases; junction bases outside the gene matches: 4. Germline CDR1 is SGHRS and CDR2 is YFSETQ. The CDR3, as DNA: TGCGCCAGCAGCCTGACAGGGAATAGCAATCAGCCCCAGCATTTT. This sequence encodes CASSLTGNSNQPQHF.

In DNA, the CDR3 is TGTGCCAGCAGCGGGGCGGGAGGGCTGGTCGGGGAGCTGTTTTTT. Residues: CASSGAGGLVGELFF. This chain connects TRBV11-2 to TRBJ2-2; 9 bases map to TRBD2. The length of the CDR3 is 15 residues. Germline-derived CDR1 and CDR2 are SGHAT and FQNNGV. V trimming: 5 bases; J trimming: 7 bases; junction bases outside the gene matches: 8.

The chain combines TRBV5-6 with TRBJ2-7; possible D gene TRBD2, 5 bases. Looked up from germline, CDR1 is SGHDT and CDR2 is YYEEEE. The length of the CDR3 is 11 residues. Trimming removed 4 bases from V and 4 bases from J, with 6 bases in between. As DNA, the CDR3 is TGTGCCAGCAGCCGGACTTACGAGCAGTACTTC. It translates to CASSRTYEQYF.

The chain employs TRBV30 and TRBJ2-3; a weak D match, TRBD2 (5 bases). CDR1 and CDR2 (germline): GTSNPN, SVGIG (reference sequence). V lost 1 base and J lost 0, with 5 bases in between. This CDR3 region has 13 residues. CDR3: CAWSGESTDTQYF. In DNA form, the CDR3 reads TGTGCCTGGAGTGGGGAGAGCACAGATACGCAGTATTTT.

V gene TRBV9 combines with J gene TRBJ1-1; possibly TRBD1 for D (5 bases). CDR3 length: 16 amino acids. Trimming removed 0 bases from V and 5 bases from J, with 17 bases in between. Germline loops: CDR1 SGDLS, CDR2 YYNGEE. CDR3 sequence reads: CASSVGPAGGDTEAFF. CDR3 DNA: TGTGCCAGCAGCGTAGGCCCCGCCGGAGGGGATACTGAAGCTTTCTTT. Variable domain in full (rest from reference TRBV9 and TRBJ1-1): DSGVTQTPKHLITATGQRVTLRCSPRSGDLSVYWYQQSLDQGLQFLIQYYNGEERAKGNILERFSAQQFPDLHSELNLSSLELGDSALYFCASSVGPAGGDTEAFFGQGTRLTVV.

The chain is built from TRBV19 and TRBJ2-6; the D gene is possibly TRBD2 (7 bases). This CDR3 is built from 16 residues. Germline V CDR1 and CDR2: LNHDA, SQIVND (reference sequence). V lost 3 bases and J lost 2, with 11 bases in between. CDR3 in DNA: TGTGCCAGTAGTATTAGGGGGGGACCTGGGGCCAACGTCCTGACTTTC. Protein sequence: CASSIRGGPGANVLTF.

This clone was seen a few times. The V gene is TRBV5-1, the J gene TRBJ2-7, with a tentative D call TRBD2 (5 bases). The length of the CDR3 is 13 residues. Per germline, CDR1 SGHRS and CDR2 YFSETQ. The ends were cut back, 6 bases at V and 5 bases at J, with 15 bases in the middle. The CDR3 spells CASTPGRADEQYF. CDR3 nucleotide sequence: TGCGCCAGCACCCCTGGGCGGGCTGACGAGCAGTACTTC.

The chain's CDR3 is CASSEGQAWRETQYF. As DNA, the CDR3 is TGTGCCAGCAGTGAAGGGCAGGCGTGGAGGGAGACCCAGTACTTC. V and J are TRBV2 and TRBJ2-5; perhaps TRBD2 as D (5 bases). Germline V gene data show CDR1 as SNHLY and CDR2 as FYNNEI. CDR3 size: 15 residues. Trimming shortened V by 1 base and J by 5 bases, and 14 bases separated the two germline ends.

DNA of the CDR3: TGCAGCGTTGATGGGGCGACCGGGACTAGCGGGAGGGGGGAGCTGTTTTTT. This sequence encodes CSVDGATGTSGRGELFF. The rearrangement uses TRBV29-1 and TRBJ2-2; 15 bases align to TRBD2. The CDR3 has 17 amino acids. CDR1 and CDR2 from the germline V gene are SQVTM and ANQGSEA. The V and J ends lost 3 bases and 8 bases, in that order; junction bases with no gene match: 10.

The chain employs TRBV27 and TRBJ2-6, with D maybe TRBD2 (7 bases). The CDR3 is made up of 19 amino acids. Germline V gene lookup returns CDR1 MNHEY and CDR2 SMNVEV (reference sequence). The germline V and J ends were trimmed by 2 bases and 0 bases, with 17 bases remaining between them. This chain's CDR3 is CASSLKGGGHVSGANVLTF. In DNA form, the CDR3 reads TGTGCCAGCAGTTTAAAGGGGGGGGGACACGTCTCTGGGGCCAACGTCCTGACTTTC.

To note about this clone: An end of the junction does not agree with germline; a read error may underlie this. The chain has TRBV2 and TRBJ2-7, with no clear D. Germline CDR1 reads SNHLY; CDR2 reads FYNNEI. The CDR3 sequence is 15 residues long. CDR3 in DNA: TGTGCCAGCAGTGAGGAAATATTACAGCAAAGCCACTCCCTGTTC. This codes for CASSEEILQQSHSLF.

The chain is built from TRBV29-1 and TRBJ1-5; D remains ambiguous. CDR1 and CDR2 from the germline V gene are SQVTM and ANQGSEA. V lost 4 bases, J lost 4 bases, and 8 bases lay in between. The CDR3 totals 12 residues. In nucleotides, the CDR3 is TGCAGCGTTGGGTCAGGAAATCAGCCCCAGCATTTT. Translated, it gives CSVGSGNQPQHF. Complete variable domain (other parts from reference TRBV29-1 and TRBJ1-5): SAVISQKPSRDICQRGTSLTIQCQVDSQVTMMFWYRQQPGQSLTLIATANQGSEATYESGFVIDKFPISRPNLTFSTLTVSNMSPEDSSIYLCSVGSGNQPQHFGDGTRLSIL.

The chain has TRBV4-1 and TRBJ2-1; 11 bases match TRBD2. CDR1 and CDR2 (germline): MGHRA, YSYEKL. The CDR3 length is 19 residues. Unmatched junction bases numbered 12, after V lost 1 base and J lost 4 bases. In DNA, the CDR3 is TGCGCCAGCAGCCAAGTCTCCCTCAAGACTAGCGGGGATTACAATGAGCAGTTCTTC. As protein: CASSQVSLKTSGDYNEQFF.

J is TRBJ2-5 and V is TRBV9, with TRBD1 matching over 8 bases. In germline, CDR1 is SGDLS, CDR2 YYNGEE. This CDR3 comprises 16 residues. V trimming: 3 bases; J trimming: 5 bases; junction bases outside the gene matches: 12. The DNA for the CDR3 is TGTGCCAGCAGCGGGCGCAGGGGGCTCTTCGAGGAGACCCAGTACTTC. This encodes CASSGRRGLFEETQYF.

This chain joins TRBV29-1 and TRBJ1-2, with a tentative D call TRBD1 (6 bases). The CDR3 contains 13 residues. Germline V gene data show CDR1 as SQVTM and CDR2 as ANQGSEA. V was shortened by 4 bases and J by 4 bases, with 13 bases between the two germline ends. CDR3 sequence reads: CSVVEGGLYGYTF. Here the CDR3 DNA reads TGCAGCGTTGTGGAGGGGGGGCTCTATGGCTACACCTTC. Looking up the rest from reference TRBV29-1 and TRBJ1-2 gives the full variable domain: SAVISQKPSRDICQRGTSLTIQCQVDSQVTMMFWYRQQPGQSLTLIATANQGSEATYESGFVIDKFPISRPNLTFSTLTVSNMSPEDSSIYLCSVVEGGLYGYTFGSGTRLTVV.

The chain couples TRBV5-1 to TRBJ2-1; no clear D. CDR3 size: 16 residues. V lost 0 bases, J lost 2 bases, and 12 bases lay in between. Germline V gene data show CDR1 as SGHRS and CDR2 as YFSETQ. The CDR3 spells CASSLAPGEPYNEQFF. CDR3 DNA sequence: TGCGCCAGCAGCTTGGCCCCCGGAGAGCCCTACAATGAGCAGTTCTTC.

The chain has TRBV11-2 and TRBJ1-3; tentatively, D is TRBD1 (5 bases). Germline V gene sequence: CDR1 SGHAT, CDR2 FQNNGV. V gave up 2 bases and J gave up 0 bases, with 20 bases separating them. This CDR3 has 19 amino acids. CDR3 in DNA: TGTGCCAGCAGCTTAAGGCTTGCCGATGACAGCCTCTCTGGAAACACCATATATTTT. It is translated as CASSLRLADDSLSGNTIYF. Full variable domain (outside the CDR3, taken from reference TRBV11-2 and TRBJ1-3): EAGVAQSPRYKIIEKRQSVAFWCNPISGHATLYWYQQILGQGPKLLIQFQNNGVVDDSQLPKDRFSAERLKGVDSTLKIQPAKLEDSAVYLCASSLRLADDSLSGNTIYFGEGSWLTVV.

This clone is a singleton in its sample. The CDR3 DNA reads TGTGCCAGCAGCCCGGACTGGCTAACCAGCTACGAGCAGTACTTC. This sequence encodes CASSPDWLTSYEQYF. The chain uses TRBV7-2 and TRBJ2-7; tentatively, D is TRBD2 (5 bases). V lost 5 bases, J lost 3 bases, and 17 bases lay in between. The CDR3 extends over 15 amino acids. From germline, CDR1 is SGHTA and CDR2 FQGNSA.

The rearrangement joins TRBV10-3 to TRBJ1-2; D call uncertain. CDR1 ENHRY and CDR2 SYGVKD come from the germline V gene. The CDR3 runs to 12 residues. Trimming stripped 6 bases from V and 5 bases from J, with 10 bases between. CDR3 in DNA: TGTGCCATCAGGGGCAGCCAATATGGCTACACCTTC. This codes for CAIRGSQYGYTF.

J is TRBJ2-7 and V is TRBV23-1; the match to TRBD1 covers 7 bases. TRBV23-1 belongs to the ORF category, with a function that is uncertain. V shed 0 bases, J shed 3 bases, and the junction held 14 bases outside the gene matches. The CDR3 spans 18 residues. CDR3 residues: CASSQSGARDRQLYEQYF. The CDR3 nucleotides read TGCGCCAGCAGTCAATCCGGGGCTCGGGACAGACAACTCTACGAGCAGTACTTC.

This clone was detected a few times. The chain recombines TRBV27 with TRBJ1-2; possibly TRBD1 for D (5 bases). Trimming removed 4 bases from V and 2 bases from J, with 14 bases in between. Looked up from germline, CDR1 is MNHEY and CDR2 is SMNVEV (reference sequence). This CDR3 has 15 residues. The CDR3 DNA reads as TGTGCCAGCAGTTGGTCGGGGGTTGAGAACTATGGCTACACCTTC. This translates into CASSWSGVENYGYTF.

The chain couples TRBV5-6 to TRBJ2-7; the D gene is possibly TRBD2 (6 bases). The CDR3 has 14 residues. CDR1 and CDR2 from the germline V gene are SGHDT and YYEEEE. Trimming removed 4 bases at V and 1 base at J, with 12 bases between. CDR3 DNA: TGTGCCAGCAGCGACCCCCGGGAGTCCTACGAGCAGTACTTC. Protein sequence: CASSDPRESYEQYF.

This chain links TRBV12-2 with TRBJ1-1. TRBV12-2 is deemed a pseudogene. This CDR3 region has 11 residues. The CDR3: CAPSVSTEAFF. CDR3 DNA: TGTGCACCCTCCGTGAGCACTGAAGCTTTCTTT.

This chain links TRBV28 with TRBJ2-7, with D possibly matching TRBD2 (5 bases). Germline assignment: CDR1 MDHEN and CDR2 SYDVKM. The CDR3 runs 14 residues. V gave up 3 bases and J gave up 2 bases, with 11 bases separating them. The CDR3 nucleotides are TGTGCCAGCAGTTTGTCGACGGGGACCTACGAGCAGTACTTC. It encodes CASSLSTGTYEQYF.

This clone was counted once. The V and J genes are TRBV28 and TRBJ1-1, with D maybe TRBD1 (5 bases). The CDR3 extends over 15 amino acids. V lost 2 bases and J 0 bases, leaving 10 bases between the germline ends. CDR1 is MDHEN, CDR2 SYDVKM, per germline. The CDR3 nucleotides are TGTGCCAGCAGTTTACGGGGGACTATGAACACTGAAGCTTTCTTT. Its translation is CASSLRGTMNTEAFF. Supplemented by reference TRBV28 and TRBJ1-1, the full variable domain reads DVKVTQSSRYLVKRTGEKVFLECVQDMDHENMFWYRQDPGLGLRLIYFSYDVKMKEKGDIPEGYSVSREKKERFSLILESASTNQTSMYLCASSLRGTMNTEAFFGQGTRLTVV.

The chain uses TRBV9 and TRBJ2-3; 10 nucleotides line up with TRBD2. There are 18 residues in the CDR3. CDR1 SGDLS and CDR2 YYNGEE come from the germline V gene. The trim removed 0 bases at V and 4 bases at J, leaving 11 bases unmatched. CDR3 region: CASSVEGVSGRLSDTQYF. DNA for the CDR3: TGTGCCAGCAGCGTAGAGGGGGTTAGCGGGAGGTTGTCAGATACGCAGTATTTT.

The genes are TRBV9 and TRBJ1-4; D perhaps matches TRBD1 (6 bases). This CDR3 has 13 amino acids. The V end was cut by 3 bases, the J end by 4 bases, with 7 bases between. Germline CDR1 is SGDLS and CDR2 is YYNGEE. Here the CDR3 reads CASSDRDNEKLFF. The CDR3 DNA reads TGTGCCAGCAGCGACAGGGATAATGAAAAACTGTTTTTT. The variable domain in full, with the rest retrieved from reference TRBV9 and TRBJ1-4, is DSGVTQTPKHLITATGQRVTLRCSPRSGDLSVYWYQQSLDQGLQFLIQYYNGEERAKGNILERFSAQQFPDLHSELNLSSLELGDSALYFCASSDRDNEKLFFGSGTQLSVL.

The chain couples TRBV5-4 to TRBJ2-7; D is possibly TRBD2 (7 bases). The V end lost 6 bases, the J end lost 2 bases, and 18 bases lay between the germline ends. Germline CDR1 is SGHNT and CDR2 is YYREEE (reference sequence). The CDR3 sequence is 15 residues long. CDR3 protein: CASTSEAGQAYEQYF. The CDR3 nucleotides read TGTGCCAGCACCTCGGAAGCGGGACAAGCCTACGAGCAGTACTTC. Looking up the rest from reference TRBV5-4 and TRBJ2-7 gives the full variable domain: ETGVTQSPTHLIKTRGQQVTLRCSSQSGHNTVSWYQQALGQGPQFIFQYYREEENGRGNFPPRFSGLQFPNYSSELNVNALELDDSALYLCASTSEAGQAYEQYFGPGTRLTVT.

The chain links TRBV2 to TRBJ2-5; TRBD2 is a possible D gene (6 bases). CDR3 size: 12 residues. V lost 6 bases to trimming and J lost 5 bases, with 10 bases between them. Per the germline V gene, CDR1 is SNHLY and CDR2 is FYNNEI. CDR3 loop: CASRGGIETQYF. The CDR3 DNA reads TGTGCCAGCAGGGGGGGTATCGAGACCCAGTACTTC.

Here the CDR3 reads CASNPDRPPYEQYF. The CDR3 DNA sequence: TGTGCCAGCAACCCGGACAGGCCTCCCTACGAGCAGTACTTC. This sequence joins TRBV6-5 and TRBJ2-7; TRBD1 matches 7 bases. V shed 7 bases and J 2 bases; nucleotides not matched to a gene: 8. The CDR3 consists of 14 residues. The germline gives CDR1 MNHEY, CDR2 SVGAGI.

This clone has more than one count but fewer than ten. The genes are TRBV12-5 and TRBJ2-1; 10 bases line up with TRBD2. The CDR3 has 14 amino acids. The germline V gene encodes CDR1 LGHNT and CDR2 FRNRAP. The V gene end was trimmed by 4 bases and the J gene end by 9 bases; junction bases not matched to a gene: 6. The CDR3 nucleotides are TGTGCTAGTGGTTCCCTAGCGGGAGAGGTTGAGCAGTTCTTC. It encodes CASGSLAGEVEQFF.